One and the same sample provided the 15 T cell receptor beta chains below, sequenced in a study of blood T cell repertoires in COVID-19. Only in-frame clones appear in the TCRdb table, and some are missing; sequencing was by immunoSEQ multiplex PCR. This sample yields over 100,000 clones, of which around four fifths are seen a single time; around 15% belongs to the top ten. Source material: peripheral blood. The source of these receptors is a man between 60 and 70 years old with active or convalescent COVID-19.

This clone was observed a few times. This chain connects TRBV9 to TRBJ2-5; TRBD2 aligns across 7 bases. This CDR3 contains 15 residues. With 0 bases clipped from V and 6 bases from J, the junction kept 8 bases outside the gene matches. Germline assignment: CDR1 SGDLS and CDR2 YYNGEE. CDR3 bases: TGTGCCAGCAGCGTAGGTCTAGCGGTGGGGAAGACCCAGTACTTC. Amino acids: CASSVGLAVGKTQYF.

The chain links TRBV20-1 to TRBJ1-2; 7 bases are a match to TRBD1. Germline lookup yields CDR1 DFQATT and CDR2 SNEGSKA (reference sequence). Trimming at V came to 3 bases and at J to 6 bases, leaving 4 bases not matched to a gene. The CDR3 is made up of 12 amino acids. For the CDR3, the DNA is TGCAGTGCTAGTAAAGGGGGCGATGGCTACACCTTC. As protein: CSASKGGDGYTF.

The chain joins TRBV3-1 (or the pseudogene TRBV3-2) to TRBJ2-3, with unresolved D. The CDR3 contains 13 residues. Germline loops: CDR1 LGHDT, CDR2 YNNKEL (reference sequence). V lost 1 base and J lost 5, with 7 bases in between. As DNA, the CDR3 is TGTGCCAGCAGCCAAGCCCTGAGAGATACGCAGTATTTT. This gives the protein CASSQALRDTQYF.

The V and J genes are TRBV19 and TRBJ2-2, with a weak D call TRBD2 (5 bases). Trimming removed 1 base from V and 4 bases from J, with 7 bases in between. Germline CDR1 LNHDA, CDR2 SQIVND (reference sequence). The CDR3 runs to 14 residues. CDR3 bases: TGTGCCAGTAGTATAGGAGGGTCCACCGGGGAGCTGTTTTTT. Its protein product is CASSIGGSTGELFF. Full variable domain (rest looked up from reference TRBV19 and TRBJ2-2): DGGITQSPKYLFRKEGQNVTLSCEQNLNHDAMYWYRQDPGQGLRLIYYSQIVNDFQKGDIAEGYSVSREKKESFPLTVTSAQKNPTAFYLCASSIGGSTGELFFGEGSRLTVL.

The chain employs TRBV5-1 and TRBJ2-5; a possible D gene is TRBD1 (6 bases). V was cut by 3 bases and J by 2 bases, with 14 bases left in between. The CDR3 spans 15 residues. Germline CDR1 is SGHRS and CDR2 is YFSETQ. The CDR3 reads CASSSRMGAQETQYF. Here the CDR3 DNA reads TGCGCCAGCAGCTCAAGAATGGGGGCTCAAGAGACCCAGTACTTC.

This clone was observed at least ten times. This sequence joins TRBV11-2 and TRBJ2-7, with D possibly being TRBD2 (5 bases). The V end was cut by 5 bases, the J end by 4 bases, with 12 bases between. The length of the CDR3 is 13 residues. CDR1 is SGHAT, CDR2 FQNNGV, per germline. The CDR3 protein is CASSPRVLYEQYF. As DNA, the CDR3 is TGTGCCAGCAGCCCGAGGGTGCTTTACGAGCAGTACTTC.

The V and J genes are TRBV7-8 and TRBJ1-5, with TRBD1 matching over 7 bases. Germline CDR1 reads SGHVS; CDR2 reads FQNEAQ. V shed 9 bases and J 0 bases; nucleotides not matched to a gene: 5. The CDR3 is made up of 14 amino acids. The DNA for the CDR3 is TGTGCCAGTCAGGGGGGCTATAGCAATCAGCCCCAGCATTTT. Amino acids: CASQGGYSNQPQHF.

Comments on this clone: Relative to the germline gene, one junction end is altered; a read error may explain this. The V gene is TRBV3-1 (or the pseudogene TRBV3-2), the J gene TRBJ2-5, with a possible D match to TRBD1 (5 bases). The CDR3 extends over 15 amino acids. Germline V CDR1 and CDR2: LGHDT, YNNKEL (reference sequence). CDR3 in DNA: TGCGGCCTGCTCATGACAGCCTCAGGCATACAGACCCAGTACTTC. Residues: CGLLMTASGIQTQYF.

This chain links TRBV28 with TRBJ2-5; 7 bases fit TRBD1. CDR3 size: 17 residues. The germline V gene has CDR1 MDHEN and CDR2 SYDVKM. The ends lost 3 bases at V and 5 bases at J; junction bases unmatched: 15. The CDR3 reads CASSFPPMGADRETQYF. CDR3 sequence (DNA): TGTGCCAGCAGTTTCCCGCCGATGGGCGCGGACAGGGAGACCCAGTACTTC.

This chain connects TRBV11-2 to TRBJ1-1, with D unresolved. There are 14 residues in the CDR3. CDR1 SGHAT and CDR2 FQNNGV come from the germline V gene. V dropped 0 bases and J dropped 4 bases, with 9 bases sitting between them. The CDR3 nucleotides read TGTGCCAGCAGCTTAGATACCCCCGGCACTGAAGCTTTCTTT. This sequence encodes CASSLDTPGTEAFF.

The chain has TRBV5-1 and TRBJ2-2; weak D call: TRBD1 (6 bases). There are 14 residues in the CDR3. Germline CDR1 and CDR2: SGHRS and YFSETQ. V was pared by 7 bases and J by 7 bases, with 17 bases between. CDR3 bases: TGCGCCAGCCGCCCCCCGGCAGGGGACGGGGAGCTGTTTTTT. Its protein is CASRPPAGDGELFF.

The CDR3 DNA is TGTGCCAGCAGCCCCAGGCGAAGTAGTGAGCAGTTCTTC. Protein sequence: CASSPRRSSEQFF. The V gene is TRBV3-1 (or the pseudogene TRBV3-2), the J gene TRBJ2-1; D ambiguous. There are 13 residues in the CDR3. Germline V gives CDR1 LGHDT, CDR2 YNNKEL (reference sequence). Trimming removed 4 bases from V and 9 bases from J, with 13 bases in between.

The chain has TRBV9 and TRBJ2-3; 10 nucleotides align to TRBD2. Germline CDR1 and CDR2: SGDLS and YYNGEE. The V and J ends lost 1 base and 4 bases, in that order; junction bases with no gene match: 3. CDR3 length equals 15 residues. The CDR3 loop reads CASSVSGREADTQYF. CDR3 nucleotides: TGTGCCAGCAGCGTAAGCGGGAGGGAGGCAGATACGCAGTATTTT.

This clone was seen only once. V usage is TRBV7-9 and J usage is TRBJ2-5; TRBD1 matches at 9 bases. CDR1 is SEHNR and CDR2 is FQNEAQ in the germline V gene (reference sequence). After removal of 5 bases from V and 5 bases from J, the junction contained 6 bases not matched to a gene. The CDR3 extends over 14 amino acids. CDR3 region: CASSLWDRAETQYF. In DNA form, the CDR3 reads TGTGCCAGCAGCCTATGGGACAGGGCGGAGACCCAGTACTTC.

The V gene is TRBV19, the J gene TRBJ2-5; 7 bases line up with TRBD2. CDR1 LNHDA and CDR2 SQIVND come from the germline V gene (reference sequence). The CDR3 consists of 13 residues. With 7 bases clipped from V and 4 bases from J, the junction kept 6 bases outside the gene matches. The CDR3 sequence is CASTSGETETQYF. CDR3 sequence (DNA): TGTGCCAGTACTAGCGGTGAGACAGAGACCCAGTACTTC.